The entry below gives a single T cell receptor (beta chain) sequence along with its context. The sample comes from a study of shared clonotypes between healthy human individuals. Study information: Aged 18 to 49, the donors were a couple of women and a few men.

Clones were sequenced by immunoSEQ multiplex PCR, and TCRdb holds only the in-frame ones, with some missing. Among around 1.4 million clones listed, just under 99% were seen once. Trimming cost V 5 bases and J 3 bases, with 15 bases left between them. This CDR3 spans 15 amino acids. CDR1 and CDR2 (germline): PRHDT, FYEKMQ (reference sequence). The clonotype originates from a man aged 30-40 years in good health. The sequencing sample was made of naive CD4+ T cells sorted from blood. Subset: CD45RA+ positively selected. The genes are TRBV13 and TRBJ2-3; unclear D gene. CDR3 loop: CASSAFGRGTDTQYF. The DNA for the CDR3 is TGTGCCAGCAGCGCGTTCGGTCGAGGTACAGATACGCAGTATTTT. The full variable domain, in which reference TRBV13 and TRBJ2-3 provide the parts outside the CDR3, is AAGVIQSPRHLIKEKRETATLKCYPIPRHDTVYWYQQGPGQDPQFLISFYEKMQSDKGSIPDRFSAQQFSDYHSELNMSSLELGDSALYFCASSAFGRGTDTQYFGPGTRLTVL.